This section outlines one TCR beta chain sequence together with its context. Antigen specificity is unknown. The sample comes from a study of cytomegalovirus exposure and HLA in healthy donors. Regarding the study as a whole: In an earlier analysis, productive rearrangement rates for most beta V segments clustered near 87% or 30%.

The CDR3 runs 15 residues. V was clipped by 7 bases and J by 5 bases; unmatched bases: 12. Germline V gives CDR1 SGHRS, CDR2 YFSETQ. The PCR had 60 Vbeta and 13 Jbeta primers. Produced via immunoSEQ multiplex PCR; TCRdb's table is partial and in-frame only. The data hold about 240,000 clones, with around 81% observed a single time. The specimen was PBMCs. This TCR came from a woman in her sixties or seventies in good health and CMV-seropositive. The chain is built from TRBV5-1 and TRBJ2-1; 7 positions agree with TRBD1. The CDR3 loop is CASRIRQGTDNEQFF. As DNA, the CDR3 is TGCGCCAGCCGCATTCGACAGGGAACGGACAATGAGCAGTTCTTC.